The entry that follows covers one TCR beta chain sequence. Its target is unknown. This sample is drawn from a study of shared clonotypes between healthy human individuals. Broader study findings: Researchers sampled only blood; tissue repertoires likely differ. Generation probability values for non-shared clonotypes were lower than those for clonotypes shared by all four donors. Although depth was large, rarefaction showed that sequencing of the sorted subsets was incomplete.

As handled by the study authors: Without quality scores, immunoSEQ junctional reads could not be filtered like full-length reads. Sequenced by immunoSEQ multiplex PCR; TCRdb stores in-frame clones only, minus some. D and trimming were read from the DNA, whereas the V and J calls and clone size are those reported in that table. The table lists approximately 2,000,000 clones, 80% to 95% of them singletons. J lost 5 bases, V lost 0 bases, and 6 bases had no gene match. Germline V gives CDR1 SGHDN, CDR2 FVKESK. The length of the CDR3 is 15 residues. CD8 cells classed as naive were CD45RO-negative and positively selected for CCR7, excluding terminally differentiated effector memory CD45RA+ cells.

Sequenced material: naive CD8+ T cells from PBMCs. The chain uses TRBV14 and TRBJ2-5, with 7 bases aligning to TRBD2. The sequence derives from a man younger than 35 in good health. Some clones in this sample may be carry-over from other donors' samples. The DNA of the CDR3 is TGTGCCAGCAGCCAAGATGCGGGAGATTGGGAGACCCAGTACTTC. Amino acids: CASSQDAGDWETQYF.